These T cell receptor beta chains were read from a single sample in a study of cytomegalovirus exposure and HLA in healthy donors. Method: immunoSEQ multiplex PCR; TCRdb's copy keeps in-frame clones and lacks some. Its table lists about 67,000 clones. The sequencing sample was made of PBMCs. The source of these receptors is a woman aged 40 to 50 in good health and CMV-seropositive. The CDR3 runs from the conserved cysteine through the conserved F or W. D genes are given only for firm matches. The size field is filled for only some rows; it gives once, few, many or a size class.

j_call clone_size d_call v_call cdr3_aa cdr3_nt
TRBJ2-7 . TRBD1 TRBV19 CASRSRDRAYEQYF TGTGCCAGCAGATCCCGGGACAGAGCCTACGAGCAGTACTTC
TRBJ2-3 . . TRBV1 CTSSTRGNGRHTDTQYF TGCACCAGCAGCACCCGAGGTAACGGGAGGCACACAGATACGCAGTATTTT
TRBJ1-4 . TRBD1 TRBV6-5 CASSSGTGAEKLFF TGTGCCAGCAGTTCAGGGACAGGGGCTGAAAAACTGTTTTTT
TRBJ2-2 . TRBD2 TRBV6-4 CASRLAGPTGELFF TGTGCCAGCCGACTAGCGGGGCCCACCGGGGAGCTGTTTTTT
TRBJ1-3 . . TRBV7-9 CASSRVETGNTIYF TGTGCCAGCAGCCGTGTAGAGACTGGAAACACCATATATTTT
TRBJ2-7 . . TRBV28 CASSPTGNEQYF TGTGCCAGCAGCCCGACAGGAAATGAGCAGTACTTC
TRBJ2-1 . . TRBV19 CASSMRYNEQFF TGTGCCAGTAGTATGAGGTATAATGAGCAGTTCTTC
TRBJ1-3 . . TRBV6-5 CASIPYKSSGNTIYF TGTGCCAGCATCCCCTATAAGAGCTCTGGAAACACCATATATTTT
TRBJ2-3 . TRBD2 TRBV29-1 CSVDLAGDGSGGDTQYF TGCAGCGTTGATTTAGCGGGAGACGGATCGGGCGGAGATACGCAGTATTTT
TRBJ2-3 . . TRBV21-1 CASSKKWTGRSDTQYF TGTGCCAGCAGCAAAAAGTGGACAGGGCGTTCAGATACGCAGTATTTT
TRBJ1-1 . . TRBV7-9 CASRSRILNTEAFF TGTGCCAGCAGGTCCAGGATATTGAACACTGAAGCTTTCTTT
TRBJ2-3 . TRBD2 TRBV2 CATRGLAVSTDTQYF TGTGCCACCCGGGGACTAGCGGTCAGCACAGATACGCAGTATTTT
TRBJ2-7 . TRBD2 TRBV27 CASSLLGTSYEQYF TGTGCCAGCAGTTTACTGGGGACTAGCTACGAGCAGTACTTC
TRBJ1-4 . TRBD1 TRBV27 CASSPGQTTNEKLFF TGTGCCAGCAGTCCGGGACAGACAACTAATGAAAAACTGTTTTTT
TRBJ2-1 . . TRBV9 CASSSLRGEQFF TGTGCCAGCAGCTCCCTGAGAGGTGAGCAGTTCTTC
TRBJ2-2 . . TRBV6-6 CASSSRPGSNTGELFF TGTGCCAGCAGTTCTCGTCCCGGTTCGAACACCGGGGAGCTGTTTTTT
TRBJ1-2 . . TRBV5-4 CASSKVGTGKGYTF TGTGCCAGCAGTAAGGTGGGCACAGGGAAGGGCTACACCTTC
TRBJ2-7 . . TRBV29-1 CSARLGDYEQYF TGCAGCGCCCGACTAGGGGACTACGAGCAGTACTTC
TRBJ2-1 . TRBD1 TRBV6-4 CASSETGGFNEQFF TGTGCCAGCAGTGAGACAGGGGGATTCAATGAGCAGTTCTTC
TRBJ2-1 . . TRBV7-9 CASSLLGRALTLEQFF TGTGCCAGCAGCTTACTTGGGAGAGCGTTGACATTGGAGCAGTTCTTC
TRBJ1-1 . . TRBV28 CASRPRGAMNTEAFF TGTGCCAGCAGGCCCCGGGGAGCCATGAACACTGAAGCTTTCTTT
TRBJ2-1 . TRBD2 TRBV4-3 CASSQDRGLGLAGNNEQFF TGCGCCAGCAGCCAAGACCGGGGGCTTGGACTAGCGGGGAACAATGAGCAGTTCTTC
TRBJ1-1 . . TRBV11-2 CASSSANLQGFPEAFF TGTGCCAGCAGCTCCGCAAATTTACAGGGCTTCCCTGAAGCTTTCTTT
TRBJ2-3 . . TRBV25-1 CASRRSGVDTQYF TGTGCCAGCCGGAGGAGCGGTGTCGATACGCAGTATTTT
TRBJ2-6 medium-sized TRBD1 TRBV10-3 CATRTGKDSGANVLTF TGTGCCACCCGGACAGGGAAGGATTCTGGGGCCAACGTCCTGACTTTC
TRBJ2-1 . . TRBV7-2 CASSLVGGANEQFF TGTGCCAGCAGCTTAGTAGGCGGGGCCAATGAGCAGTTCTTC
TRBJ1-2 . . TRBV12-5 CASGLSAGPIYGYTF TGTGCTAGTGGTTTGTCTGCAGGGCCCATATATGGCTACACCTTC
TRBJ1-2 . . TRBV10-3 CAISASYGYTF TGTGCCATCAGTGCGAGTTATGGCTACACCTTC
TRBJ2-1 . . TRBV29-1 CSVEGGVIDEFYNEQFF TGCAGCGTTGAAGGGGGAGTAATCGACGAATTCTACAATGAGCAGTTCTTC
TRBJ2-1 . . TRBV2 CASRAESGSYNEQFF TGTGCCAGCAGAGCTGAATCCGGGAGTTATAATGAGCAGTTCTTC
TRBJ2-3 . . TRBV5-1 CASSLQKLTDTQYF TGCGCCAGCAGCTTGCAAAAACTCACAGATACGCAGTATTTT
TRBJ2-3 . TRBD2 TRBV9 CASSVEGGLASTDTQYF TGTGCCAGCAGCGTAGAGGGGGGACTAGCTAGCACAGATACGCAGTATTTT
TRBJ2-2 . TRBD2 TRBV4-3 CASTQITAGGGATGELFF TGCGCCAGCACCCAAATCACAGCCGGCGGGGGGGCCACCGGGGAGCTGTTTTTT
TRBJ2-7 . TRBD1 TRBV28 CASSLTGGSYEQYF TGTGCCAGCAGTTTGACAGGGGGCTCCTACGAGCAGTACTTC
TRBJ1-6 . TRBD1 TRBV7-9 CASSGGTGTSPLHF TGTGCCAGCAGCGGGGGGACAGGGACTTCACCCCTCCACTTT
TRBJ2-2 . . TRBV11-3 CASSLRVPGELFF TGTGCCAGCAGCCTCAGGGTCCCCGGGGAGCTGTTTTTT
TRBJ2-1 . . TRBV4-1 CASSQEARTAQFF TGCGCCAGCAGCCAAGAGGCTAGGACAGCGCAGTTCTTC
TRBJ2-5 . TRBD1 TRBV2 CASIGQVQETQYF TGTGCCAGCATCGGACAGGTACAAGAGACCCAGTACTTC
TRBJ2-2 . . TRBV9 CASSVVVGADTGELFF TGTGCCAGCAGCGTAGTTGTGGGGGCAGACACCGGGGAGCTGTTTTTT
TRBJ2-7 . . TRBV19 CASSMLGGNIYEQYF TGTGCCAGTAGTATGCTCGGGGGAAATATCTACGAGCAGTACTTC
TRBJ2-1 . . TRBV7-2 CASCLAGSSYNEQFF TGTGCCAGTTGTCTTGCGGGGAGCTCCTACAATGAGCAGTTCTTC
TRBJ2-7 . . TRBV6-5 CASSYRGSTYEQYF TGTGCCAGCAGTTACAGGGGCAGCACCTACGAGCAGTACTTC
TRBJ1-2 . . TRBV11-2 CASSLTGVNYGYTF TGTGCCAGCAGCTTAACAGGAGTCAACTATGGCTACACCTTC
TRBJ1-3 . . TRBV4-1 CASSQEQDSGNTIYF TGCGCCAGCAGCCAGGAACAGGACTCTGGAAACACCATATATTTT
TRBJ2-5 . . TRBV5-6 CASSYPGHHQETQYF TGTGCCAGCAGCTACCCGGGACACCACCAAGAGACCCAGTACTTC
TRBJ1-4 . TRBD1 TRBV2 CASRAERQGGEKLFF TGTGCCAGCAGGGCTGAGCGACAGGGTGGTGAAAAACTGTTTTTT
TRBJ1-5 . . TRBV28 CASSLVAEWDQPQHF TGTGCCAGCAGTTTAGTAGCAGAATGGGATCAGCCCCAGCATTTT
TRBJ2-1 . TRBD2 TRBV6-4 CASSDSTSGRPSEQFF TGTGCCAGCAGTGACTCCACTAGCGGGAGGCCAAGTGAGCAGTTCTTC
TRBJ2-4 . . TRBV7-2 CASTWVGGVKNIQYF TGTGCCAGCACCTGGGTGGGGGGAGTCAAAAACATTCAGTACTTC